Listed below are T cell receptor beta chains from one sample, sequenced in a study of shared clonotypes between healthy human individuals. Assay: immunoSEQ multiplex PCR; the TCRdb copy retains only in-frame clones and omits some. Of hundreds of thousands of clones in the sample, around 74% were seen once. The sequencing input was memory CD4+ T cells sorted from blood. These receptors were obtained from a woman aged 30 to 39 in good health. The CDR3 runs from the conserved cysteine through the conserved F or W. Each record gives: J gene, D gene, V gene, clone size, CDR3 protein, CDR3 DNA. A D gene is named only where the DNA matches it firmly. Rows may omit the clone size; those that give it use once, few, many or a size class.

j_call: TRBJ1-5
d_call: TRBD1
v_call: TRBV2
clone_size: few
cdr3_aa: CASSASTGDQPQHF
cdr3_nt: TGTGCCAGCAGTGCCTCGACAGGGGATCAGCCCCAGCATTTT

j_call: TRBJ1-2
d_call: -
v_call: TRBV28
clone_size: -
cdr3_aa: CASSLVAGNYGYTF
cdr3_nt: TGTGCCAGCAGTTTAGTAGCGGGGAACTATGGCTACACCTTC

j_call: TRBJ1-4
d_call: -
v_call: TRBV9
clone_size: once
cdr3_aa: CASSVGPLNEKLFF
cdr3_nt: TGTGCCAGCAGCGTGGGCCCCCTTAATGAAAAACTGTTTTTT

j_call: TRBJ2-1
d_call: -
v_call: TRBV28
clone_size: few
cdr3_aa: CASSARPEQFF
cdr3_nt: TGTGCCAGCAGCGCCAGGCCTGAGCAGTTCTTC

j_call: TRBJ2-7
d_call: -
v_call: TRBV7-9
clone_size: -
cdr3_aa: CASSLQETYEQYF
cdr3_nt: TGTGCCAGCAGCCTACAGGAGACCTACGAGCAGTACTTC

j_call: TRBJ2-7
d_call: TRBD2
v_call: TRBV2
clone_size: few
cdr3_aa: CASSNMFIASGRLGQYF
cdr3_nt: TGTGCCAGCAGTAATATGTTTATCGCTAGCGGGAGGTTGGGTCAGTACTTC

j_call: TRBJ1-2
d_call: TRBD1
v_call: TRBV5-1
clone_size: -
cdr3_aa: CASSLALTGRNYGYTF
cdr3_nt: TGCGCCAGCAGCTTGGCTCTGACAGGGCGTAACTATGGCTACACCTTC

j_call: TRBJ1-1
d_call: TRBD1
v_call: TRBV5-1
clone_size: -
cdr3_aa: CASSSRQGVTEAFF
cdr3_nt: TGCGCCAGCAGCTCTCGACAGGGGGTCACTGAAGCTTTCTTT

j_call: TRBJ2-5
d_call: -
v_call: TRBV7-2
clone_size: once
cdr3_aa: CASSLSPRETQYF
cdr3_nt: TGTGCCAGCAGCTTATCACCCCGGGAGACCCAGTACTTC

j_call: TRBJ2-3
d_call: TRBD2
v_call: TRBV15
clone_size: few
cdr3_aa: CATSREVAGGPKDTQYF
cdr3_nt: TGTGCCACCAGCAGAGAAGTAGCGGGAGGGCCCAAAGATACGCAGTATTTT

j_call: TRBJ1-2
d_call: -
v_call: TRBV12-5
clone_size: -
cdr3_aa: CASGLVLPGVDYGYTF
cdr3_nt: TGTGCTAGTGGTTTGGTTCTACCGGGAGTGGACTATGGCTACACCTTC

j_call: TRBJ2-3
d_call: -
v_call: TRBV6-1
clone_size: once
cdr3_aa: CASSEVGPPRDTQYF
cdr3_nt: TGTGCCAGCAGTGAGGTGGGCCCGCCAAGAGATACGCAGTATTTT

j_call: TRBJ2-7
d_call: -
v_call: TRBV6-5
clone_size: -
cdr3_aa: CARVATVDPYEQYF
cdr3_nt: TGTGCCAGGGTCGCGACGGTCGACCCCTACGAGCAGTACTTC

j_call: TRBJ1-2
d_call: TRBD1
v_call: TRBV19
clone_size: once
cdr3_aa: CASIEGQGDYGYTF
cdr3_nt: TGTGCCAGTATAGAAGGACAGGGGGACTATGGCTACACCTTC

j_call: TRBJ1-2
d_call: TRBD1
v_call: TRBV5-4
clone_size: -
cdr3_aa: CASSLDRDYGYTF
cdr3_nt: TGTGCCAGCAGTTTGGACAGGGACTATGGCTACACCTTC

j_call: TRBJ2-3
d_call: -
v_call: TRBV25-1
clone_size: -
cdr3_aa: CASSNSRDTQYF
cdr3_nt: TGTGCCAGCAGCAATAGCAGGGATACGCAGTATTTT

j_call: TRBJ2-7
d_call: TRBD2
v_call: TRBV19
clone_size: many
cdr3_aa: CASSERHGTSGTYEQYF
cdr3_nt: TGTGCCAGTAGTGAGCGACACGGGACTAGCGGGACCTACGAGCAGTACTTC

j_call: TRBJ1-1
d_call: TRBD1
v_call: TRBV30
clone_size: -
cdr3_aa: CAWSKDRVNTEAFF
cdr3_nt: TGTGCCTGGAGTAAGGACAGGGTGAACACTGAAGCTTTCTTT

j_call: TRBJ2-3
d_call: -
v_call: TRBV6-1
clone_size: once
cdr3_aa: CASTLWGFNTDTQYF
cdr3_nt: TGTGCCAGCACCCTTTGGGGGTTCAACACAGATACGCAGTATTTT

j_call: TRBJ2-1
d_call: -
v_call: TRBV7-2
clone_size: -
cdr3_aa: CASSSKGRKSYNEQFF
cdr3_nt: TGTGCCAGCAGCTCGAAAGGCCGGAAGTCCTACAATGAGCAGTTCTTC

j_call: TRBJ1-2
d_call: TRBD1
v_call: TRBV5-5
clone_size: -
cdr3_aa: CASSIPGTGSFYGYTF
cdr3_nt: TGTGCCAGCAGCATACCCGGGACAGGGAGTTTCTATGGCTACACCTTC

j_call: TRBJ2-1
d_call: -
v_call: TRBV9
clone_size: -
cdr3_aa: CASSVTPRSSYNEQFF
cdr3_nt: TGTGCCAGCAGCGTAACCCCGCGGAGCTCCTACAATGAGCAGTTCTTC

j_call: TRBJ1-5
d_call: -
v_call: TRBV6-1
clone_size: few
cdr3_aa: CASSESGRDKVHF
cdr3_nt: TGTGCCAGCAGTGAGAGCGGCCGGGACAAGGTCCATTTT

j_call: TRBJ2-1
d_call: -
v_call: TRBV4-1
clone_size: -
cdr3_aa: CASSPVSPRGEQFF
cdr3_nt: TGCGCCAGCAGCCCTGTTTCCCCCCGGGGTGAGCAGTTCTTC

j_call: TRBJ1-4
d_call: -
v_call: TRBV5-1
clone_size: -
cdr3_aa: CASSLGPNEKLFF
cdr3_nt: TGCGCCAGCAGCTTGGGTCCTAATGAAAAACTGTTTTTT

j_call: TRBJ1-5
d_call: TRBD1
v_call: TRBV15
clone_size: -
cdr3_aa: CATSRRDRAQPQHF
cdr3_nt: TGTGCCACCAGCCGAAGGGACAGGGCTCAGCCCCAGCATTTT

j_call: TRBJ2-1
d_call: -
v_call: TRBV7-6
clone_size: -
cdr3_aa: CASSLSQGPSHEQFF
cdr3_nt: TGTGCCAGCAGCTTATCCCAGGGACCATCCCATGAGCAGTTCTTC

j_call: TRBJ2-1
d_call: -
v_call: TRBV5-1
clone_size: few
cdr3_aa: CASSFPGTYNEQFF
cdr3_nt: TGCGCCAGCAGCTTTCCCGGGACCTACAATGAGCAGTTCTTC

j_call: TRBJ2-2
d_call: -
v_call: TRBV7-2
clone_size: -
cdr3_aa: CASSWDFNTGELFF
cdr3_nt: TGTGCCAGCAGTTGGGACTTTAACACCGGGGAGCTGTTTTTT

j_call: TRBJ2-7
d_call: -
v_call: TRBV7-2
clone_size: -
cdr3_aa: CASSYYLGEQYF
cdr3_nt: TGTGCCAGCAGCTACTACCTTGGGGAGCAGTACTTC

j_call: TRBJ1-1
d_call: TRBD1
v_call: TRBV25-1
clone_size: -
cdr3_aa: CASSESDRGTEAFF
cdr3_nt: TGTGCCAGCAGTGAATCCGACAGGGGCACTGAAGCTTTCTTT

j_call: TRBJ1-2
d_call: TRBD1
v_call: TRBV5-1
clone_size: -
cdr3_aa: CASSGTDRATYGYTF
cdr3_nt: TGCGCCAGCAGCGGAACCGACAGGGCGACCTATGGCTACACCTTC

j_call: TRBJ1-2
d_call: TRBD1
v_call: TRBV25-1
clone_size: -
cdr3_aa: CATPPHRDSDYGYTF
cdr3_nt: TGTGCCACCCCCCCCCACAGGGACAGTGACTATGGCTACACCTTC

j_call: TRBJ1-4
d_call: TRBD1
v_call: TRBV5-6
clone_size: -
cdr3_aa: CASSLGDRGTQEKLFF
cdr3_nt: TGTGCCAGCAGCTTAGGGGACAGGGGGACACAGGAAAAACTGTTTTTT

j_call: TRBJ2-7
d_call: TRBD1
v_call: TRBV12-5
clone_size: -
cdr3_aa: CASGLGGGQASYEQYF
cdr3_nt: TGTGCTAGTGGTTTGGGAGGGGGACAGGCTTCCTACGAGCAGTACTTC

j_call: TRBJ1-1
d_call: -
v_call: TRBV6-5
clone_size: -
cdr3_aa: CASSYSTGRNTEAFF
cdr3_nt: TGTGCCAGCAGTTACTCGACGGGGAGGAACACTGAAGCTTTCTTT

j_call: TRBJ1-4
d_call: -
v_call: TRBV18
clone_size: -
cdr3_aa: CASSPNQGNNEKLFF
cdr3_nt: TGTGCCAGCTCGCCCAATCAGGGTAATAATGAAAAACTGTTTTTT

j_call: TRBJ1-5
d_call: TRBD1
v_call: TRBV2
clone_size: few
cdr3_aa: CASSEAGFPGTGWRYSNQPQHF
cdr3_nt: TGTGCCAGCAGTGAAGCCGGTTTTCCGGGGACAGGGTGGCGGTATAGCAATCAGCCCCAGCATTTT

j_call: TRBJ1-1
d_call: -
v_call: TRBV28
clone_size: few
cdr3_aa: CASRLVSTEAFF
cdr3_nt: TGTGCCAGCAGACTCGTGAGCACTGAAGCTTTCTTT

j_call: TRBJ1-5
d_call: TRBD1
v_call: TRBV19
clone_size: many
cdr3_aa: CASSTGQGGHNQPQHF
cdr3_nt: TGTGCCAGTAGTACCGGACAGGGAGGTCACAATCAGCCCCAGCATTTT

j_call: TRBJ2-5
d_call: -
v_call: TRBV19
clone_size: -
cdr3_aa: CASSNRETQYF
cdr3_nt: TGTGCCAGTAGTAATAGAGAGACCCAGTACTTC

j_call: TRBJ2-7
d_call: -
v_call: TRBV25-1
clone_size: once
cdr3_aa: CASSTGGGIGEQYF
cdr3_nt: TGTGCCAGCAGTACCGGTGGAGGGATAGGCGAGCAGTACTTC

j_call: TRBJ1-1
d_call: TRBD1
v_call: TRBV19
clone_size: -
cdr3_aa: CASSRTGDTEAFF
cdr3_nt: TGTGCCAGTAGTCGGACAGGGGACACTGAAGCTTTCTTT

j_call: TRBJ2-7
d_call: TRBD1
v_call: TRBV18
clone_size: -
cdr3_aa: CASSPRGQGGGVYEQYF
cdr3_nt: TGTGCCAGCTCACCGAGGGGACAGGGGGGGGGAGTCTACGAGCAGTACTTC

j_call: TRBJ2-7
d_call: -
v_call: TRBV11-3
clone_size: -
cdr3_aa: CASSLDMVSSYEQYF
cdr3_nt: TGTGCCAGCAGCTTAGACATGGTAAGCTCCTACGAGCAGTACTTC

j_call: TRBJ2-3
d_call: TRBD1
v_call: TRBV6-1
clone_size: -
cdr3_aa: CASSQGTVLDTQYF
cdr3_nt: TGTGCCAGCAGTCAGGGGACAGTCCTCGATACGCAGTATTTT